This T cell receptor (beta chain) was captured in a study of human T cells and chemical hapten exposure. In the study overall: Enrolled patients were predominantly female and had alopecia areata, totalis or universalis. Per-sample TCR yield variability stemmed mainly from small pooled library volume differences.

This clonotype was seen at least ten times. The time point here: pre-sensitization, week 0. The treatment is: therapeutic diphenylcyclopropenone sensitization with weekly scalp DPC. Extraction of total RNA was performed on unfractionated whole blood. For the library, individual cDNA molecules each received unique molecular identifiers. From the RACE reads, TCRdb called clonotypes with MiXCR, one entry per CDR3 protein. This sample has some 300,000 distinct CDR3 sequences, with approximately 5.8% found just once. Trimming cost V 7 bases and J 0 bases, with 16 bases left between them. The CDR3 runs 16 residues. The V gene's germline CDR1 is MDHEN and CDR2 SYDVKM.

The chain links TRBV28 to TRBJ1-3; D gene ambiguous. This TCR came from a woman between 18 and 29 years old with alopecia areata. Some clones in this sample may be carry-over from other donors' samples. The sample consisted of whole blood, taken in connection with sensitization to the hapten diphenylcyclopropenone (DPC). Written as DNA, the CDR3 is TGTGCCAGCAACACACAGTTACTCAGCTCTGGAAACACCATATATTTT. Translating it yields CASNTQLLSSGNTIYF.